The present entry profiles one T cell receptor beta chain with its context. Germline assignment: CDR1 LNHNV and CDR2 YYDKDF (reference sequence). This CDR3 has 14 residues. The ends were cut back, 5 bases at V and 7 bases at J, with 17 bases in the middle. The data were produced by immunoSEQ multiplex PCR, yet TCRdb's version contains in-frame clones alone and is incomplete. The data contain 150,000 or so clones, 75% to 95% of them singletons. These data belong to a study of T cell responses to AZD1222 COVID-19 vaccine. The sequence came from an adult in good health. The starting material was peripheral blood, obtained on day 0 of AZD1222 vaccination. The gene calls are TRBV15 and TRBJ1-2, with D possibly being TRBD1 (5 bases). The CDR3 sequence is CATSSNVGGSGYTF. Written as DNA, the CDR3 is TGTGCCACCAGCTCCAACGTGGGGGGAAGTGGCTACACCTTC.